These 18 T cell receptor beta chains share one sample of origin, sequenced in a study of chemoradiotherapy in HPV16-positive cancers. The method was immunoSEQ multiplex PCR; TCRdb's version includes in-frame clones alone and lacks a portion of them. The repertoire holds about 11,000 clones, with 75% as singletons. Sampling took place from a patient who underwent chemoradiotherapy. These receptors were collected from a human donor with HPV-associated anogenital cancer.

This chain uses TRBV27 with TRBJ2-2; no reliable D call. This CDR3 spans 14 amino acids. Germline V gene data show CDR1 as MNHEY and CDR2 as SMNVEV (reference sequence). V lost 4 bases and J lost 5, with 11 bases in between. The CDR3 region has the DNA TGTGCCAGCAGTTCCCTAGGTCTAACCGGGGAGCTGTTTTTT. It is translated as CASSSLGLTGELFF.

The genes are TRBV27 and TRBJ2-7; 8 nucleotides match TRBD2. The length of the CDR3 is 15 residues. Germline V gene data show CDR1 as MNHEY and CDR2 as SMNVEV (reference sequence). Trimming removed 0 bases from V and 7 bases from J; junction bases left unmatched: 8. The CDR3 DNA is TGTGCCAGCAGTTTATCCCAGCGGGAGCTCAGTGAGCAGTACTTC. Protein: CASSLSQRELSEQYF.

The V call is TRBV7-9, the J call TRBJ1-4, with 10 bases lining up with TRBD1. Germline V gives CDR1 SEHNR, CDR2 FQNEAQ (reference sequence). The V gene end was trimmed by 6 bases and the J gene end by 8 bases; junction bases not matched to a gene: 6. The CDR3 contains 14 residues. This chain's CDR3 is CASSRQGAAEKLFF. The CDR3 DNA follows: TGTGCCAGCAGTAGACAGGGGGCTGCGGAAAAACTGTTTTTT.

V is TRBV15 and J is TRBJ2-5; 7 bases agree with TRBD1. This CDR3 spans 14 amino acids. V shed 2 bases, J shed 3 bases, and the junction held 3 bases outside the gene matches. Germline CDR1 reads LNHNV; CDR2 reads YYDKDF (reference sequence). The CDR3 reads CATSRIDREETQYF. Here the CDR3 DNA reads TGTGCCACCAGCAGAATAGACAGGGAAGAGACCCAGTACTTC.

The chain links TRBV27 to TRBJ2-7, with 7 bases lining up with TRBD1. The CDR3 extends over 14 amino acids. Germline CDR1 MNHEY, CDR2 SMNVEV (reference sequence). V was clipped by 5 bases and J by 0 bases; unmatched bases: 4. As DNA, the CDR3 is TGTGCCAGCAGTCGGGGACAGTACTCCTACGAGCAGTACTTC. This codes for CASSRGQYSYEQYF.

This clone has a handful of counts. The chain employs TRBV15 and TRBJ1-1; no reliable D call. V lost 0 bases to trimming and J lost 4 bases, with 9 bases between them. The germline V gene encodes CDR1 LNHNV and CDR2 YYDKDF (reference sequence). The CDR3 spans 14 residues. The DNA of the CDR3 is TGTGCCACCAGCAGAGATTTAGAGAGCACTGAAGCTTTCTTT. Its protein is CATSRDLESTEAFF.

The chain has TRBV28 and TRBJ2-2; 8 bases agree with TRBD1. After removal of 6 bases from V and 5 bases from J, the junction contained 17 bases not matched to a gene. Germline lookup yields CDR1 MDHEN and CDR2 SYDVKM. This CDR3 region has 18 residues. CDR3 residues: CASSLTGQGRGRTGELFF. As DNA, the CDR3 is TGTGCCAGCAGCCTGACAGGACAGGGCAGGGGTCGTACCGGGGAGCTGTTTTTT.

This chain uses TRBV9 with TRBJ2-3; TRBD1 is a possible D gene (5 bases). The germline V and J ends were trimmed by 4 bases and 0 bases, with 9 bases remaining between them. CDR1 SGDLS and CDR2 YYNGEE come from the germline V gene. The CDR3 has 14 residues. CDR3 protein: CASSSQGSTDTQYF. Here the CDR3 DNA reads TGTGCCAGCAGCTCCCAGGGTAGCACAGATACGCAGTATTTT.

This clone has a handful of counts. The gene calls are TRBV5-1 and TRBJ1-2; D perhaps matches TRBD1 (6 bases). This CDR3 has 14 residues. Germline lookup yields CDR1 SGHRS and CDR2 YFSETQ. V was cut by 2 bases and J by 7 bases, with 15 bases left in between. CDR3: CASSFITGARGYTF. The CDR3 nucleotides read TGCGCCAGCAGCTTCATCACGGGGGCGCGTGGCTACACCTTC.

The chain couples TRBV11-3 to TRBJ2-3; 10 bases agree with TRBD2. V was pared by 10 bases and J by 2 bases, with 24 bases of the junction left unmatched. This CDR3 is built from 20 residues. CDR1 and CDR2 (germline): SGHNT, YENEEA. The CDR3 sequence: CAINKFLIVFLAGVTDTQYF. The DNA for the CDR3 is TGTGCCATAAACAAGTTCCTAATTGTATTTCTAGCGGGAGTCACAGATACGCAGTATTTT.

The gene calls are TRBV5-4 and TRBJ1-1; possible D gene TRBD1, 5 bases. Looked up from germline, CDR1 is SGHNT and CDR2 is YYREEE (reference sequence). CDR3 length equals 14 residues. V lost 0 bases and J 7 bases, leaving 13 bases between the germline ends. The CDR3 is CASSLVGRENEAFF. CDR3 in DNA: TGTGCCAGCAGCTTGGTAGGCAGGGAAAATGAAGCTTTCTTT.

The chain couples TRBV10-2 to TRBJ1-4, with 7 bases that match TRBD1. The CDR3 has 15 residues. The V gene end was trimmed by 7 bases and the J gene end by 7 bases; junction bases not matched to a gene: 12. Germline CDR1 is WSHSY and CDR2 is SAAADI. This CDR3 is CASNEQGGLGEKLFF. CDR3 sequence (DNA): TGCGCCAGCAACGAGCAGGGGGGTTTGGGTGAAAAACTGTTTTTT.

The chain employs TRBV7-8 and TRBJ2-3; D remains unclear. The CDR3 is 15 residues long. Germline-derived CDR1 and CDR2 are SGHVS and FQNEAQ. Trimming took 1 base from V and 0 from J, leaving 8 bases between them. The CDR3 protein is CASSLVGTSTDTQYF. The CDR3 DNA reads TGTGCCAGCAGCTTAGTCGGAACTAGCACAGATACGCAGTATTTT.

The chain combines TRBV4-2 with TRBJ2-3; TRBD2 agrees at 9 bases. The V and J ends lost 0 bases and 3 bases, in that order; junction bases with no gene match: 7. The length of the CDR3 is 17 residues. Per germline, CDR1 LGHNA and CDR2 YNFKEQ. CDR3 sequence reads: CASSQDSSGMGTDTQYF. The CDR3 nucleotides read TGTGCCAGCAGCCAAGACTCTAGCGGGATGGGGACAGATACGCAGTATTTT.

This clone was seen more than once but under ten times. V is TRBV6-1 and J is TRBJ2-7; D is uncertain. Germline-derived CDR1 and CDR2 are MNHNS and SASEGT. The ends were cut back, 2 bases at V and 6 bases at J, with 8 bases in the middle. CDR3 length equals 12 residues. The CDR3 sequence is CASSEIVGEQYF. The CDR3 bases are TGTGCCAGCAGTGAAATCGTGGGCGAGCAGTACTTC.

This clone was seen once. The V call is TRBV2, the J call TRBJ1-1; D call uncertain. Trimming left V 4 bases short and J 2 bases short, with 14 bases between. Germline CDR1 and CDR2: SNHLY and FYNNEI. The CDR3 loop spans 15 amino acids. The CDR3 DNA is TGTGCCAGCAGTGTTGGACGGCAATTTAACACTGAAGCTTTCTTT. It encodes CASSVGRQFNTEAFF.

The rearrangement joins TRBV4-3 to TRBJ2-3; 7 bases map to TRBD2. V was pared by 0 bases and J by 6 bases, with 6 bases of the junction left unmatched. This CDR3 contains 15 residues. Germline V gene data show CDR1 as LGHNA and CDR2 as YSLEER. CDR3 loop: CASSQDRLAADTQYF. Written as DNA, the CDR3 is TGCGCCAGCAGCCAAGATCGGCTAGCGGCTGATACGCAGTATTTT.

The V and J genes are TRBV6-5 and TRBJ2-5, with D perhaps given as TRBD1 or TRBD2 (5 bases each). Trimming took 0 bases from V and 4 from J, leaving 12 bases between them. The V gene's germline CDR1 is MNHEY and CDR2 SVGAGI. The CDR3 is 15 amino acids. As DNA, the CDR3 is TGTGCCAGCAGTTACTCCCTAGGGGACCTAGAGACCCAGTACTTC. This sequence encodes CASSYSLGDLETQYF.